One sample yielded the 17 T cell receptor beta chains listed below, sequenced in a study of T cells in Graves' hyperthyroidism and ophthalmopathy. RNA transcripts gave rise to amplified TCR beta CDR3 regions. The TCR CDR3 was amplified in a first-round RT-PCR using the HTBI primer set. Using its own MiXCR run on the multiplex PCR reads, TCRdb lists one record per CDR3 protein. The sample holds fewer than 350,000 distinct CDR3 sequences, approximately 22% seen once. The sample comprised blood. The receptors here all came from a woman in her fifties or sixties with Graves' hyperthyroidism.

This clonotype has at least ten counts. CDR3 loop: CASSLLGGEQYF. The CDR3 bases are TGTGCCAGCAGTTTATTGGGAGGCGAGCAGTACTTC. This chain uses TRBV28 with TRBJ2-7, with D perhaps TRBD2 (6 bases). V was pared by 1 base and J by 6 bases, with 7 bases between. Germline V gives CDR1 MDHEN, CDR2 SYDVKM. This CDR3 region has 12 residues.

This clonotype has only a few counts. The rearrangement joins TRBV12-3 or TRBV12-4 to TRBJ2-3, with D possibly matching TRBD2 (5 bases). V dropped 4 bases and J dropped 4 bases, with 9 bases sitting between them. The CDR3 extends over 13 amino acids. The CDR3 nucleotides are TGTGCCAGCAGTTACGAGGAGGCAGATACGCAGTATTTT. Protein product: CASSYEEADTQYF.

The chain recombines TRBV2 with TRBJ2-1; 9 positions agree with TRBD2. Germline CDR1 and CDR2: SNHLY and FYNNEI. The CDR3 sequence is 15 residues long. V was pared by 2 bases and J by 4 bases, with 3 bases of the junction left unmatched. The CDR3 DNA is TGTGCCAGCAGTGAATTAGCGGGGGATTACAATGAGCAGTTCTTC. Translating it yields CASSELAGDYNEQFF. The whole variable domain, filled in from reference TRBV2 and TRBJ2-1, reads EPEVTQTPSHQVTQMGQEVILRCVPISNHLYFYWYRQILGQKVEFLVSFYNNEISEKSEIFDDQFSVERPDGSNFTLKIRSTKLEDSAMYFCASSELAGDYNEQFFGPGTRLTVL.

J is TRBJ2-7 and V is TRBV7-6; 9 bases are a match to TRBD1. J was trimmed by 2 bases and V by 5 bases; bases with no gene match: 10. Looked up from germline, CDR1 is SGHVS and CDR2 is FNYEAQ. CDR3 length: 16 residues. This CDR3 reads CASSAGAGTGPYEQYF. CDR3 sequence (DNA): TGTGCCAGCAGCGCGGGGGCCGGGACAGGGCCCTACGAGCAGTACTTC.

This clonotype has a count of ten or more. This chain uses TRBV6-1 with TRBJ1-6; maybe TRBD1 (6 bases). Germline CDR1 MNHNS, CDR2 SASEGT. The CDR3 is made up of 17 amino acids. The V and J ends lost 8 bases and 1 base respectively, with 18 bases between them. The DNA of the CDR3 is TGTGCCAGCCGCCCCGGCAGCAGGGGATCCTATAATTCACCCCTCCACTTT. This translates into CASRPGSRGSYNSPLHF.

V is TRBV12-3 or TRBV12-4 and J is TRBJ2-7; 13 bases map to TRBD2. V lost 5 bases, J lost 1 base, and 8 bases stayed unmatched. The CDR3 length is 17 residues. CDR3 loop: CASSPGLAGDPSYEQYF. Here the CDR3 DNA reads TGTGCCAGCAGTCCCGGACTAGCGGGGGACCCTTCCTACGAGCAGTACTTC.

This clonotype turned up a few times. The chain uses TRBV28 and TRBJ2-3; tentative D call: TRBD1 (5 bases). V lost 11 bases and J 3 bases, leaving 6 bases between the germline ends. CDR1 is MDHEN and CDR2 is SYDVKM in the germline V gene. CDR3 size: 10 residues. The CDR3 region is CAGATDTQYF. The CDR3 DNA sequence: TGTGCCGGGGCAACAGATACGCAGTATTTT.

This clonotype has only a few counts. The CDR3 bases are TGTGCCAGTAGTATAATAACAGGGGACACTGAAGCTTTCTTT. Encoded protein: CASSIITGDTEAFF. This chain uses TRBV19 with TRBJ1-1; 7 bases agree with TRBD1. Germline trimming cut 2 bases from V and 3 bases from J; bases unmatched to any gene: 3. This CDR3 has 14 residues. Germline V gene data show CDR1 as LNHDA and CDR2 as SQIVND (reference sequence).

Ten or more counts support this clonotype. V usage is TRBV11-2 and J usage is TRBJ2-3; a possible D gene is TRBD2 (5 bases). This CDR3 region has 16 residues. Germline V lookup: CDR1 SGHAT, CDR2 FQNNGV. Trimming took off 1 base at V and 0 bases at J, with 11 bases between the two ends. The CDR3: CASSLGRGPSTDTQYF. CDR3 DNA: TGTGCCAGCAGCTTAGGACGGGGTCCTAGCACAGATACGCAGTATTTT.

This clonotype was recorded a few times. V usage is TRBV10-3 and J usage is TRBJ2-7; 14 bases match TRBD2. J was trimmed by 5 bases and V by 6 bases; bases with no gene match: 9. This CDR3 region has 16 residues. CDR1 is ENHRY and CDR2 is SYGVKD in the germline V gene. CDR3 loop: CAIRDGTSGRLNEQYF. The CDR3 bases are TGTGCCATCAGGGATGGGACTAGCGGGAGATTGAACGAGCAGTACTTC.

This clonotype was seen many times. The chain recombines TRBV30 with TRBJ2-3; 8 positions match TRBD2. With 5 bases clipped from V and 6 bases from J, the junction kept 7 bases outside the gene matches. Germline CDR1 reads GTSNPN; CDR2 reads SVGIG (reference sequence). CDR3 size: 13 residues. The CDR3 sequence: CAWVERELDTQYF. The CDR3 DNA sequence: TGTGCCTGGGTTGAGCGGGAGTTGGATACGCAGTATTTT.

This clonotype occurred many times. The chain recombines TRBV5-1 with TRBJ2-3, with 8 bases identical to TRBD1. Germline lookup yields CDR1 SGHRS and CDR2 YFSETQ. This CDR3 has 15 amino acids. V dropped 4 bases and J dropped 2; count of bases not matched to a gene: 6. CDR3 coding DNA: TGCGCCAGCAGCGGTGGGACAGGTCCCACAGATACGCAGTATTTT. This translates into CASSGGTGPTDTQYF.

This clonotype was recorded many times. The chain joins TRBV20-1 to TRBJ2-3, with a weak D call TRBD1 (6 bases). Germline values: CDR1 DFQATT, CDR2 SNEGSKA (reference sequence). The V end lost 1 base, the J end lost 4 bases, and 9 bases lay between the germline ends. The CDR3 consists of 13 residues. This CDR3 is CSARGPGADTQYF. CDR3 sequence (DNA): TGCAGTGCTAGAGGGCCAGGGGCAGATACGCAGTATTTT.

The chain recombines TRBV29-1 with TRBJ2-7; 9 bases map to TRBD1. Germline trimming cut 6 bases from V and 4 bases from J; bases unmatched to any gene: 19. From germline, CDR1 is SQVTM and CDR2 ANQGSEA. The CDR3 runs to 17 residues. CDR3 nucleotide sequence: TGCAGCGTCACGTCGTCCCGGGACAGGGTCAATAGATACGAGCAGTACTTC. Translating gives CSVTSSRDRVNRYEQYF.

There are many counts of this clonotype. The chain links TRBV6-1 to TRBJ2-1, with 8 bases fitting TRBD1. Germline values: CDR1 MNHNS, CDR2 SASEGT. There are 13 residues in the CDR3. J lost 9 bases, V lost 5 bases, and 6 bases had no gene match. The CDR3: CASSWDRNTEQFF. CDR3 bases: TGTGCCAGCAGTTGGGACAGGAACACTGAGCAGTTCTTC.

This chain connects TRBV7-8 to TRBJ1-2; 9 bases agree with TRBD1. CDR3 length: 14 residues. J gave up 4 bases and V 7 bases, and 7 bases lay outside the gene matches. The germline V gene has CDR1 SGHVS and CDR2 FQNEAQ. Here the CDR3 DNA reads TGTGCCAGCACACAGGGGGCGGGAGGCTATGGCTACACCTTC. It is translated as CASTQGAGGYGYTF.

This clonotype was observed a few times. The chain joins TRBV5-5 to TRBJ1-1; TRBD1 is a possible D gene (5 bases). CDR3 length equals 13 residues. Per germline, CDR1 SGHKS and CDR2 YYEKEE (reference sequence). Trimming cost V 1 base and J 5 bases, with 9 bases left between them. The CDR3 here is CASSLPWGTEAFF. The CDR3 DNA is TGTGCCAGCAGCTTGCCTTGGGGGACTGAAGCTTTCTTT.